This TCR beta chain was retrieved from a study of beta chain features in type 1 diabetes. Study-wide results and limits: The similarity of naive, central memory and Treg TCRB repertoires appeared greater among patients than among healthy donors.

A CD45RO/CCR7/CD25/CD127/CD95/CD27 panel sorted naive, central memory, regulatory and stem cell-like memory CD4+ cells. The study reverse transcribed the entire isolated RNA, so it sequenced expressed TCRB transcripts. Sequencing used immunoSEQ multiplex PCR; TCRdb keeps in-frame clones, though not all of them. The sample includes roughly 150,000 clones, 11% seen only once; the top ten take roughly 2%. The ends were cut back, 2 bases at V and 5 bases at J, with 15 bases in the middle. The CDR3 has 16 residues. Per germline, CDR1 KGHSH and CDR2 LQKENI. In regard to this clone: Its antigen is currently unknown.

The chain is built from TRBV18 and TRBJ1-4; no clear D. This receptor was obtained from a man between 18 and 29 years old in good health. Sequencing input: central memory CD4+ T cells from blood. CDR3 sequence reads: CASSPTMHGKNEKLFF. CDR3 DNA: TGTGCCAGCTCACCAACCATGCACGGGAAGAATGAAAAACTGTTTTTT.